This T cell receptor beta chain was retrieved from a study of T-cell memory formation after mild COVID-19. CDR3 size: 14 residues. The V and J ends lost 5 bases and 4 bases respectively, with 14 bases between them. Germline V lookup: CDR1 SEHNR, CDR2 FQNEAQ (reference sequence). Each CDR3 protein gets one entry after TCRdb re-called the 5' RACE reads with MiXCR. The sample has about 350,000 distinct CDR3 sequences; about an eighth are singletons. This clonotype was picked up a small number of times. The chain joins TRBV7-9 to TRBJ1-1; no firm D call. The sequenced sample consisted of PBMCs or a T cell subset sorted from them (not recorded which). This sequence was found in a man between 18 and 35 years old who had mild COVID-19 (a few samples of this study predate the infection). Cell type and time point are not known. CDR3 nucleotides: TGTGCCAGCAGCAAGACCGGGATGGGCACTGAAGCTTTCTTT. This translates into CASSKTGMGTEAFF.